This TCR beta chain came from a study of T cell clonotyping in hematopoietic cell transplantation. Study-wide results and caveats: CD4 and CD8 repertoire contributions could not be separated without sorting. Recipient TCR diversity dropped after transplant; expanded clonotypes rose from day 30 to 180. Graft donor and pretransplant recipient Inverse Simpson Index values predicted broader posttransplant TCR diversity. Few recipient clonotypes overlapped donors; over 95% were de novo at given depth.

The assay was immunoSEQ multiplex PCR, and TCRdb's table has in-frame clones only and misses some. The table lists about 16,000 clones, approximately 85% of them singletons. As regards this clone: Its antigen is unidentified.

V was cut by 4 bases and J by 0 bases, with 9 bases left in between. Germline-derived CDR1 and CDR2 are SGHRS and YFSETQ. CDR3 length: 14 amino acids. The rearrangement joins TRBV5-1 to TRBJ2-3; a possible D gene is TRBD1 (6 bases). This receptor was taken from a woman aged 40 to 50 in good health. Some clones in this sample may be carry-over from other donors' samples. The material sequenced was peripheral blood mononuclear cells. The CDR3 coding sequence is TGCGCCAGCAGCGAAGGACAGAGCACAGATACGCAGTATTTT. Its protein is CASSEGQSTDTQYF. Full variable domain (outside the CDR3, taken from reference TRBV5-1 and TRBJ2-3): KAGVTQTPRYLIKTRGQQVTLSCSPISGHRSVSWYQQTPGQGLQFLFEYFSETQRNKGNFPGRFSGRQFSNSRSEMNVSTLELGDSALYLCASSEGQSTDTQYFGPGTRLTVL.